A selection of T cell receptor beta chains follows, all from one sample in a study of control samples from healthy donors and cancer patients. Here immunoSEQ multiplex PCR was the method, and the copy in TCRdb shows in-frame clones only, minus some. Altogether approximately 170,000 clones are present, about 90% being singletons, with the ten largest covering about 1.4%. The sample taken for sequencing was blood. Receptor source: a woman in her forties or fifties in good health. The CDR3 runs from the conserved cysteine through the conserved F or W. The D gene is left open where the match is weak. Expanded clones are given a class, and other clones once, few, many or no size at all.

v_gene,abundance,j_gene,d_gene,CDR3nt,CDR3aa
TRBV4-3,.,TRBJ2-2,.,TGCGCCAGCAGCCCTCGAAGGGGGATCACCGGGGAGCTGTTTTTT,CASSPRRGITGELFF
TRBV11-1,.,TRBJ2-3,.,TGTGCCAGCAGCCTACTAGCCAGTTCGGGCACAGATACGCAGTATTTT,CASSLLASSGTDTQYF
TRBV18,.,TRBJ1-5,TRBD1,TGTGCCAGCTCACGGATACAGGGGACTGGGGGCAATCAGCCCCAGCATTTT,CASSRIQGTGGNQPQHF
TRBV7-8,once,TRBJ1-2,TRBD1,TGTGCCAGCAGCTTAGGGACAGGGATAATCGGGGACTATGGCTACACCTTC,CASSLGTGIIGDYGYTF
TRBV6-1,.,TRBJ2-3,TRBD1,TGTGCCAGCAGTGGGACAGGGGCCAGATGGTCAGATACGCAGTATTTT,CASSGTGARWSDTQYF
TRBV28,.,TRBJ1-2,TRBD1,TGTGCCAGCAGTTTTCCCACAAAAATCAGGGGGCTTAGCTATGGCTACACCTTC,CASSFPTKIRGLSYGYTF
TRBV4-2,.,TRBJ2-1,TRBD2,TGTGCCAGCAGCCCCGGACTAGCGGGAGGGCCGGTTCCGTTCTTC,CASSPGLAGGPVPFF
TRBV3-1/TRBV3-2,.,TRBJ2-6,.,TGTGCCGGCAGCCAAGTTTCTGGGGCCAACGTCCTGACTTTC,CAGSQVSGANVLTF
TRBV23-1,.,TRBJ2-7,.,TGCGCCAGCAGTCAACAGGACCGAATACGGTACGAGCAGTACTTC,CASSQQDRIRYEQYF
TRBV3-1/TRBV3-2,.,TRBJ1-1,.,TGTGCCAGCAGCCAGGGGTTGGGGAACACTGAAGCTTTCTTT,CASSQGLGNTEAFF
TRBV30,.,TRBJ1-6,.,TGTGCCTGGAGTGGACTTGGGGCCCGCGGCTCACCCCTCCACTTT,CAWSGLGARGSPLHF
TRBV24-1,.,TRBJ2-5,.,TGTGCCACCAGGGACAGTTCTGTGGAGACCCAGTACTTC,CATRDSSVETQYF
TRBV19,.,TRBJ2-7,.,TGTGCCAGTAGTATAGCCGGGGCCTTCTACGAGCAGTACTTC,CASSIAGAFYEQYF
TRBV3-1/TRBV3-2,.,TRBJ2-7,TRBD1,TGTGCCAGCAGCCAAGTTACAGGGGACTACGAGCAGTACTTC,CASSQVTGDYEQYF
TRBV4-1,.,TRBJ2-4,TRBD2,TGCGCCAGCAGCCAAGGCCAATTGGGGAGACTAGCGGGAGGGCCTAATAACATTCAGTACTTC,CASSQGQLGRLAGGPNNIQYF
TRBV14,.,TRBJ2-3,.,TGTGCCAGCAGCCAAGGAGGTAGAGGAACAGATACGCAGTATTTT,CASSQGGRGTDTQYF
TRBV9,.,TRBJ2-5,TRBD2,TGTGCCAGCAGCGTGAGCGGGATCGGTCAAGAGACCCAGTACTTC,CASSVSGIGQETQYF
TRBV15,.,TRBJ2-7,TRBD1,TGTGCCACCAGCAGAGAAGGACAGGCCTACGAGCAGTACTTC,CATSREGQAYEQYF
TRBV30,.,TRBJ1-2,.,TGTGCCTGGAGTGTTTATCCGGGACTGGGTAACTATGGCTACACCTTC,CAWSVYPGLGNYGYTF
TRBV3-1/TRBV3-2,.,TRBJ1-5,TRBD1,TGTGCCAGCAGCCAAGGCCAGGGGGAGCGCAATCAGCCCCAGCATTTT,CASSQGQGERNQPQHF
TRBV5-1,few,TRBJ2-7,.,TGCGCCAGCAGCTTCGACTGGGCCGAGCAGTACTTC,CASSFDWAEQYF
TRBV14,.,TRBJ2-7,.,TGTGCCAGCAGCCAAGAACAGGGATTCTCCTACGAGCAGTACTTC,CASSQEQGFSYEQYF
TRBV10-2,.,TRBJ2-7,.,TGCGCCAGCAGTTCGACAGGTGCGACCTACGAGCAGTACTTC,CASSSTGATYEQYF
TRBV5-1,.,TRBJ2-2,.,TGCGCCAGCAGCTTTAGCTTATCGATCACCGGGGAGCTGTTTTTT,CASSFSLSITGELFF
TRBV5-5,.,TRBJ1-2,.,TGTGCCAGCAGCTTGTTGGGGCAGGGCTATGGCTACACCTTC,CASSLLGQGYGYTF
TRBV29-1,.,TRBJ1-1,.,TGCAGCGTTGCTGAGGGGACGAACACTGAAGCTTTCTTT,CSVAEGTNTEAFF
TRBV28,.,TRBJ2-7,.,TGTGCCAGCAGTCCCAGGGGAACCGAGCAGTACTTC,CASSPRGTEQYF
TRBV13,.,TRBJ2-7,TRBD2,TGTGCCAGCAGCCACGGGACTAGGTGGCTTTACGAGCAGTACTTC,CASSHGTRWLYEQYF
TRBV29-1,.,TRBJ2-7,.,TGCAGCGTTGAAGCTGGTCCGAGCCCCTACGAGCAGTACTTC,CSVEAGPSPYEQYF
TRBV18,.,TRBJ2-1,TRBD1,TGTGCCAGCTCACCACCGAACAGGGGAAGCAATGAGCAGTTCTTC,CASSPPNRGSNEQFF
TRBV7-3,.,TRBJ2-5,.,TGTGCCAGCAGCTTAAAGGGGCTCGGGGAGACCCAGTACTTC,CASSLKGLGETQYF
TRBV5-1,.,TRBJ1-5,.,TGCGCCAGCAGCTTGGGAGATTGGTCGCAGCCCCAGCATTTT,CASSLGDWSQPQHF
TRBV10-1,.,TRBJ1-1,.,TGCGCCAGCAGGTATAGGGACGAAGTGAACACTGAAGCTTTCTTT,CASRYRDEVNTEAFF
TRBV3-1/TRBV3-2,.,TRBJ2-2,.,TGTGCCAGCAGCCCCGTGAGGCGTTCCGGGGAGCTGTTTTTT,CASSPVRRSGELFF
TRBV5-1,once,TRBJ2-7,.,TGCGCCAGCAGCTTGCTCGGGGGCGAGCAGTACTTC,CASSLLGGEQYF
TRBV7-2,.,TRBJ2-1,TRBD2,TGTGCCAGCAGCTCAGCGGGCGGGGGGGCCGCTGATGAGCAGTTCTTC,CASSSAGGGAADEQFF
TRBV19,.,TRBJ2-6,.,TGTGCCAGTAGCCCACCGGGAGTCGGTGGGGCCAACGTCCTGACTTTC,CASSPPGVGGANVLTF
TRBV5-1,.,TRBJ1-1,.,TGCGCCAGCAGCGTGCAGGGGCAGGGGAGCACTGAAGCTTTCTTT,CASSVQGQGSTEAFF
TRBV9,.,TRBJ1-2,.,TGTGCCAGCAGCGTTTCGGGCCTTAGCGTCGAGGGCTACACCTTC,CASSVSGLSVEGYTF
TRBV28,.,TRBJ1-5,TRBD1,TGTGCCAGCATACAGGGGAGGAACAATCAGCCCCAGCATTTT,CASIQGRNNQPQHF
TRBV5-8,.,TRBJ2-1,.,TGTGCCAGCAGTCAATTAAAGTTCTTC,CASSQLKFF
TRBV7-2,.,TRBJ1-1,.,TGTGCCAGCAGCTTAGATTCAGTCGAAGCTTTCTTT,CASSLDSVEAFF
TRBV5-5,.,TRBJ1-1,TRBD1,TGTGCCAGCAGCTTTACAGGGGGTTCCGCAAACACTGAAGCTTTCTTT,CASSFTGGSANTEAFF
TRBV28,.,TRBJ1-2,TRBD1,TGTGCCAGCAGTTTAGGGACAGACTATGGCTACACCTTC,CASSLGTDYGYTF
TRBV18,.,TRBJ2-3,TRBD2,TGTGCCAGCTCACCACCGACTAGCCATACGCAGTATTTT,CASSPPTSHTQYF
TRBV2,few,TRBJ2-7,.,TGTGCCAGCAGCCCGGACCGTATTACCTACGAGCAGTACTTC,CASSPDRITYEQYF
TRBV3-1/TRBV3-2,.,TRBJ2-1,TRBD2,TGTGCCAGCAGCCAAGTCACACTAGCGGGGGACAATGAGCAGTTCTTC,CASSQVTLAGDNEQFF
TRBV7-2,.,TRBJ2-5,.,TGTGCCAGCAGCTTGGGCCCGGGAATCGGAGAGACCCAGTACTTC,CASSLGPGIGETQYF
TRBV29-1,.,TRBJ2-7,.,TGCAGCGTTGCGGGGACCTCGTACGAGCAGTACTTC,CSVAGTSYEQYF
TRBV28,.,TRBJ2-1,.,TGTGCCAGCATAAGGAGCTCCTACAATGAGCAGTTCTTC,CASIRSSYNEQFF
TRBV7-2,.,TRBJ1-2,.,TGTGCCAGCAGCTTACAAGGCCGGGATGTTAGCTACACCTTC,CASSLQGRDVSYTF
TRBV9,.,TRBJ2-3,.,TGTGCCAGCAGCCCCGGGAGAGACACAGATACGCAGTATTTT,CASSPGRDTDTQYF
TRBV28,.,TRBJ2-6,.,TGTGCCAGCAGTTCTCCAGGGGAAGGGGCCAACGTCCTGACTTTC,CASSSPGEGANVLTF
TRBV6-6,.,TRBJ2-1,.,TGTGCCAGCAGTCCGGAGCCGTTCTTC,CASSPEPFF
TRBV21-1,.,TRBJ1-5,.,TGTGCCAGCAGCCCTGGCGGGGGGGTTAGCAATCAGCCCCAGCATTTT,CASSPGGGVSNQPQHF
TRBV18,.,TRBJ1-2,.,TGTGCCAGCTCACCCTCCCGGGGAGGCTATGGCTACACCTTC,CASSPSRGGYGYTF
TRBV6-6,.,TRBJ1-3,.,TGTGCCAGCAGCACCTCGGGATCCACCATATATTTT,CASSTSGSTIYF
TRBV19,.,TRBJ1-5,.,TGTGCCAGTAGTATGGGACACGCAAATCAGCCCCAGCATTTT,CASSMGHANQPQHF
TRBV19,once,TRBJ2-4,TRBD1,TGTGCCAGTAGTGTAGTACAGGGGGCCAAAAACATTCAGTACTTC,CASSVVQGAKNIQYF